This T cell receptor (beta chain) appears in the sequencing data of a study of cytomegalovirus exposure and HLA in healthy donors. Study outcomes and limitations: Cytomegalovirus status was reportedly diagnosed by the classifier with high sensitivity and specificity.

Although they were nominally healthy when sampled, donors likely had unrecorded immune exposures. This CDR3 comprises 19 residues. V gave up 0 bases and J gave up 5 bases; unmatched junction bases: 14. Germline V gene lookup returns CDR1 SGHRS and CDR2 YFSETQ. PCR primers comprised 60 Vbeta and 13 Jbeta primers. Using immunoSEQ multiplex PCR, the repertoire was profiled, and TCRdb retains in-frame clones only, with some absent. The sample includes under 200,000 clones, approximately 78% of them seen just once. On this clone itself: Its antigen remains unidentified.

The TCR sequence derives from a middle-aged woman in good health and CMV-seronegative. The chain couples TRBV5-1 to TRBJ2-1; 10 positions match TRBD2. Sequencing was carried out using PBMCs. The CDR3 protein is CASSLVSGGSNHRDNEQFF. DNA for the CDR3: TGCGCCAGCAGCTTGGTTAGCGGGGGGTCTAACCATCGTGACAATGAGCAGTTCTTC.